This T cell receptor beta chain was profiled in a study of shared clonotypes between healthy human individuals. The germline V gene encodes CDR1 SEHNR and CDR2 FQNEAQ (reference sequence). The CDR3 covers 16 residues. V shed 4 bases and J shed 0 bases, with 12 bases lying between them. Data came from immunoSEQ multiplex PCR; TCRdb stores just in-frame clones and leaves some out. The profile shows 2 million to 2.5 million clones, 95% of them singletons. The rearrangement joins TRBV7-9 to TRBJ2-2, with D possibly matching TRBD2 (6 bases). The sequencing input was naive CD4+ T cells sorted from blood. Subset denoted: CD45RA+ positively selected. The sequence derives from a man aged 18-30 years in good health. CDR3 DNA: TGTGCCAGCAGCTCCCAGACGGGGGCGAACACCGGGGAGCTGTTTTTT. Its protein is CASSSQTGANTGELFF.